This TCR beta chain was observed in a study of blood T cell repertoires in COVID-19. Study summary: COVID-19 samples, acute and convalescent, were from the United States, Italy and Spain. T cells, B-cell-depleted T cells, or PBMCs supplied cDNA or gDNA.

In the authors' methods: Reference gene primers were amplified, and this amplification served to estimate nucleated cell counts. Sequencing was performed with immunoSEQ multiplex PCR; in TCRdb, only in-frame clones are kept and a portion is missing. The DNA was the basis for D and trimming; V, J and clone size are from that table. The sample shows roughly 100,000 clones, about two thirds of them seen only once. The sample comprised peripheral blood. This sequence originates from a human donor with acute or convalescent COVID-19. The donor label of this sample is uncertain.

This chain's CDR3 is CASSQHGHANQPQHF. CDR3 nucleotides: TGTGCCAGCAGCCAACACGGACACGCCAATCAGCCCCAGCATTTT. The chain joins TRBV3-1 (or the pseudogene TRBV3-2) to TRBJ1-5; a weak D match, TRBD1 (5 bases). V lost 2 bases and J 3 bases, leaving 11 bases between the germline ends. The CDR3 runs to 15 residues. The germline gives CDR1 LGHDT, CDR2 YNNKEL (reference sequence).